This T cell receptor beta chain comes out of a study of T cell responses to AZD1222 COVID-19 vaccine. TCRdb's copy holds only in-frame clones and misses some; the assay was immunoSEQ multiplex PCR. Seen here are some 120,000 clones, about 89% observed once, and the top ten hold less than 30%. The V gene end was trimmed by 6 bases and the J gene end by 9 bases; junction bases not matched to a gene: 8. The CDR3 has 13 residues. Germline-derived CDR1 and CDR2 are LGHDT and YNNKEL (reference sequence). V usage is TRBV3-1 (or the pseudogene TRBV3-2) and J usage is TRBJ1-2; 9 bases line up with TRBD1. The TCR was taken from an adult in good health. The source material was peripheral blood, sampled on day 0 of AZD1222 vaccination. The CDR3 loop reads CASRITGGSRYTF. The CDR3 DNA is TGTGCCAGCAGGATCACAGGGGGCTCGCGCTACACCTTC.